The 25 T cell receptor beta chains reported below all come from one sample, sequenced in a study of regulatory T cells in long-lasting Graves disease. Time point: persistent/refractory GD, antithyroid drugs over 5 years with positive TRAb. RNA isolated from PBMCs was used to make the TCR library. Building the TCR beta libraries relied on iRepertoire HTBI primers, and CDR3 regions underwent Arm-PCR. One entry per CDR3 protein results from TCRdb running MiXCR on the multiplex PCR reads. Here the sample spans a few hundred thousand distinct CDR3 sequences, 23% being singletons. The sequencing used peripheral blood mononuclear cells (PBMCs), collected when the disease was refractory, from a patient treated with antithyroid drugs. Receptor source: a female donor with Graves disease.

The genes are TRBV2 and TRBJ2-3; the D gene is possibly TRBD2 (5 bases). This CDR3 region has 15 residues. V was clipped by 3 bases and J by 0 bases, with 10 bases between them. The germline V gene encodes CDR1 SNHLY and CDR2 FYNNEI. CDR3 coding DNA: TGTGCCAGCAGTGATGGGAGCTTGAGCACAGATACGCAGTATTTT. Translation: CASSDGSLSTDTQYF.

This clonotype was counted many times. This chain connects TRBV6-1 to TRBJ2-2; D remains ambiguous. Per germline, CDR1 MNHNS and CDR2 SASEGT. This CDR3 spans 13 amino acids. The germline V and J ends were trimmed by 9 bases and 6 bases, with 14 bases remaining between them. The CDR3 sequence is CASCTGQPGELFF. CDR3 DNA: TGTGCCAGTTGTACCGGGCAGCCCGGGGAGCTGTTTTTT.

This clonotype appeared many times. The V and J genes are TRBV6-2 or TRBV6-3 and TRBJ1-1; D uncertain. There are 15 residues in the CDR3. Germline-derived CDR1 and CDR2 are MNHEY and SVGEGT. V gave up 2 bases and J gave up 1 base, with 11 bases separating them. CDR3 region: CASSYTDIKNTEAFF. The CDR3 DNA is TGTGCCAGCAGTTACACCGACATAAAGAACACTGAAGCTTTCTTT.

Many counts were recorded for this clonotype. DNA of the CDR3: TGTGCCAGCAGCTTAACAGGGACAGGGGGCGTCGCTGGGGCCAACGTCCTGACTTTC. As protein: CASSLTGTGGVAGANVLTF. The rearrangement joins TRBV7-3 to TRBJ2-6; 12 positions agree with TRBD1. V was clipped by 0 bases and J by 2 bases; unmatched bases: 5. The CDR3 totals 19 residues. Germline V gene data show CDR1 as SGHTA and CDR2 as FQGTGA.

This chain connects TRBV29-1 to TRBJ2-1; TRBD2 agrees at 7 bases. The CDR3 covers 18 residues. The V gene's germline CDR1 is SQVTM and CDR2 ANQGSEA. Trimming took 7 bases from V and 4 from J; bases not matched to a gene: 22. CDR3 DNA: TGCAGCGGAAAATCAGGAGGCGGGAGTGGGGTGTGGTACAATGAGCAGTTCTTC. This encodes CSGKSGGGSGVWYNEQFF.

The chain couples TRBV27 to TRBJ2-2; D call uncertain. Between the trimmed V and J ends, which lost 6 bases and 0 bases, there was a span of 8 bases. CDR3 size: 14 residues. In germline, CDR1 is MNHEY, CDR2 SMNVEV (reference sequence). This CDR3 is CASSSHANTGELFF. The DNA for the CDR3 is TGTGCCAGCAGCTCACACGCGAACACCGGGGAGCTGTTTTTT.

This clonotype showed up many times. CDR3: CASSLGKGNTIYF. CDR3 nucleotides: TGTGCCAGCAGTTTGGGAAAGGGAAACACCATATATTTT. The chain carries TRBV28 and TRBJ1-3; D not resolved. CDR1 is MDHEN, CDR2 SYDVKM, per germline. V was clipped by 3 bases and J by 4 bases, with 7 bases between them. The CDR3 runs to 13 residues.

This clonotype appeared many times. V gene TRBV2 combines with J gene TRBJ1-2; a weak D match, TRBD1 (6 bases). Trimming removed 10 bases at V and 8 bases at J, with 17 bases between. The V gene's germline CDR1 is SNHLY and CDR2 FYNNEI. This CDR3 region has 12 residues. DNA of the CDR3: TGTGCCACCCCTAGCGGGGGCCCGGGCTACACCTTC. This gives the protein CATPSGGPGYTF.

This sequence joins TRBV19 and TRBJ1-1; D gene unclear. CDR1 LNHDA and CDR2 SQIVND come from the germline V gene (reference sequence). This CDR3 spans 14 amino acids. Trimming took off 5 bases at V and 3 bases at J, with 13 bases between the two ends. Here the CDR3 reads CASSPREAYTEAFF. As DNA, the CDR3 is TGTGCCAGTAGTCCCCGGGAGGCTTACACTGAAGCTTTCTTT.

As regards this clonotype: With a much larger clone just one base away, this may be a read error. The chain has TRBV7-2 and TRBJ1-1, with unresolved D. Germline V gene lookup returns CDR1 SGHTA and CDR2 FQGNSA. V dropped 5 bases and J dropped 6 bases, with 13 bases sitting between them. The CDR3 totals 13 residues. CDR3 bases: TGTGCCAGCAGCCGGATTATTGGCGCTGAAGCTTTCTTT. This sequence encodes CASSRIIGAEAFF. Full variable domain (rest looked up from reference TRBV7-2 and TRBJ1-1): GAGVSQSPSNKVTEKGKDVELRCDPISGHTALYWYRQSLGQGLEFLIYFQGNSAPDKSGLPSDRFSAERTGGSVSTLTIQRTQQEDSAVYLCASSRIIGAEAFFGQGTRLTVV.

The gene calls are TRBV6-5 and TRBJ2-7, with 10 bases that match TRBD2. The CDR3 spans 16 residues. The germline V gene encodes CDR1 MNHEY and CDR2 SVGAGI. Unmatched junction bases numbered 5, after V lost 0 bases and J lost 3 bases. The chain's CDR3 is CASSYSVSSGSYEQYF. For the CDR3, the DNA is TGTGCCAGCAGTTACTCGGTCTCTAGCGGGAGCTACGAGCAGTACTTC.

This clonotype was picked up a small number of times. V and J are TRBV7-9 and TRBJ2-7, with 12 bases identical to TRBD2. V was pared by 10 bases and J by 2 bases, with 3 bases of the junction left unmatched. The CDR3 has 13 residues. CDR1 and CDR2 (germline): SEHNR, FQNEAQ (reference sequence). CDR3 loop: CAIRLAGAYEQYF. CDR3 in DNA: TGTGCCATCAGACTAGCGGGAGCCTACGAGCAGTACTTC.

This clonotype showed up just once. V usage is TRBV7-2 and J usage is TRBJ2-6; the D gene is possibly TRBD2 (6 bases). The V and J ends lost 8 bases and 4 bases respectively, with 12 bases between them. The CDR3 is 14 residues long. CDR1 is SGHTA and CDR2 is FQGNSA in the germline V gene. The CDR3 spells CASHGGYGANVLTF. CDR3 bases: TGTGCCAGCCATGGAGGGTACGGGGCCAACGTCCTGACTTTC.

In this sample, this clonotype turned up many times. This chain links TRBV2 with TRBJ1-2; possibly TRBD1 for D (6 bases). CDR3 size: 12 residues. The germline V and J ends were trimmed by 8 bases and 7 bases, with 14 bases remaining between them. Germline V lookup: CDR1 SNHLY, CDR2 FYNNEI. The CDR3 nucleotides read TGTGCCAGCGGTTTGGGGGGCCGTGGCTACACCTTC. It translates to CASGLGGRGYTF.

This clonotype was detected ten times or more. This chain connects TRBV20-1 to TRBJ2-5; a possible D gene is TRBD1 (5 bases). Germline V gene sequence: CDR1 DFQATT, CDR2 SNEGSKA (reference sequence). The V and J ends lost 1 base and 3 bases respectively, with 18 bases between them. The CDR3 contains 16 residues. The CDR3 DNA follows: TGCAGTGCTAGAGGGGGCACACGCCTGGGGAAAGAGACCCAGTACTTC. Protein product: CSARGGTRLGKETQYF.

This clonotype has a handful of counts. The chain carries TRBV3-1 and TRBJ2-2; D remains ambiguous. Trimming cost V 2 bases and J 2 bases, with 6 bases left between them. Germline lookup yields CDR1 LGHDT and CDR2 YNNKEL (reference sequence). This CDR3 comprises 14 residues. The CDR3 is CASSQKSNTGELFF. CDR3 nucleotides: TGTGCCAGCAGCCAAAAAAGCAACACCGGGGAGCTGTTTTTT.

The V and J genes are TRBV4-1 and TRBJ1-2; D not resolved. V lost 3 bases, J lost 0 bases, and 14 bases lay in between. Germline loops: CDR1 MGHRA, CDR2 YSYEKL. The CDR3 totals 16 residues. In DNA form, the CDR3 reads TGCGCCAGCAGCCAGGATCGATTAGGAGCTAACTATGGCTACACCTTC. Its translation: CASSQDRLGANYGYTF.

This clonotype turned up a few times. This chain uses TRBV25-1 with TRBJ2-7; D may correspond to TRBD1 or TRBD2 (5 bases each). The CDR3 is 15 amino acids. Trimming took 8 bases from V and 2 from J, leaving 19 bases between them. CDR1 is MGHDK and CDR2 is SYGVNS in the germline V gene. The CDR3 spells CASEGEGAMTYEQYF. DNA of the CDR3: TGTGCCAGCGAGGGAGAAGGGGCGATGACCTACGAGCAGTACTTC.

This clonotype was observed at least ten times. V gene TRBV29-1 combines with J gene TRBJ1-2, with 7 bases aligning to TRBD1. Germline CDR1 reads SQVTM; CDR2 reads ANQGSEA. V was clipped by 4 bases and J by 8 bases; unmatched bases: 10. The CDR3 spans 13 residues. CDR3 coding DNA: TGCAGCGTTGGATTTGACAGGGCGGGGGGCTACACCTTC. It translates to CSVGFDRAGGYTF.

This chain connects TRBV6-1 to TRBJ1-5, with TRBD1 identical over 7 bases. Trimming at V came to 6 bases and at J to 0 bases, leaving 8 bases not matched to a gene. The CDR3 extends over 16 amino acids. CDR1 and CDR2 (germline): MNHNS, SASEGT. The CDR3 DNA reads TGTGCCAGCAGGAAGAGGACAGGCGATAGCAATCAGCCCCAGCATTTT. Translated: CASRKRTGDSNQPQHF.

The chain employs TRBV5-1 and TRBJ1-1; D may be TRBD1 (5 bases). Trimming took 4 bases from V and 0 from J, leaving 10 bases between them. The CDR3 consists of 14 residues. CDR1 and CDR2 from the germline V gene are SGHRS and YFSETQ. CDR3 region: CASSVTDMNTEAFF. The DNA of the CDR3 is TGCGCCAGCAGCGTGACAGATATGAACACTGAAGCTTTCTTT.

This clonotype occurred many times. The chain joins TRBV5-1 to TRBJ2-7; 7 bases map to TRBD1. J lost 4 bases, V lost 0 bases, and 13 bases had no gene match. The CDR3 covers 17 residues. In germline, CDR1 is SGHRS, CDR2 YFSETQ. CDR3 loop: CASSLDGQASYHYEQYF. The CDR3 region has the DNA TGCGCCAGCAGCTTGGACGGACAGGCCTCGTATCATTACGAGCAGTACTTC.

The J gene is TRBJ1-2, the V gene TRBV6-5; no clear D. The CDR3 contains 12 residues. The germline V and J ends were trimmed by 4 bases and 8 bases, with 11 bases remaining between them. CDR1 is MNHEY and CDR2 is SVGAGI in the germline V gene. CDR3 amino acids: CASSSDWRGYTF. The CDR3 nucleotides read TGTGCCAGCAGTTCCGACTGGAGGGGCTACACCTTC.

There are many counts of this clonotype. CDR3 sequence: CASRRGGADSNQPQHF. As DNA, the CDR3 is TGTGCCAGCAGGAGAGGGGGGGCGGATAGCAATCAGCCCCAGCATTTT. The rearrangement links TRBV2 to TRBJ1-5; TRBD1 is a possible D gene (6 bases). Trimming shortened V by 6 bases and J by 0 bases, and 15 bases separated the two germline ends. Germline assignment: CDR1 SNHLY and CDR2 FYNNEI. This CDR3 has 16 residues.

This clonotype was found many times. J is TRBJ1-5 and V is TRBV5-6; no reliable D call. The germline gives CDR1 SGHDT, CDR2 YYEEEE. Trimming removed 3 bases from V and 1 base from J, with 8 bases in between. The CDR3 is made up of 14 amino acids. The chain's CDR3 is CASSSDGSNQPQHF. The CDR3 DNA follows: TGTGCCAGCAGCTCAGACGGGAGCAATCAGCCCCAGCATTTT.